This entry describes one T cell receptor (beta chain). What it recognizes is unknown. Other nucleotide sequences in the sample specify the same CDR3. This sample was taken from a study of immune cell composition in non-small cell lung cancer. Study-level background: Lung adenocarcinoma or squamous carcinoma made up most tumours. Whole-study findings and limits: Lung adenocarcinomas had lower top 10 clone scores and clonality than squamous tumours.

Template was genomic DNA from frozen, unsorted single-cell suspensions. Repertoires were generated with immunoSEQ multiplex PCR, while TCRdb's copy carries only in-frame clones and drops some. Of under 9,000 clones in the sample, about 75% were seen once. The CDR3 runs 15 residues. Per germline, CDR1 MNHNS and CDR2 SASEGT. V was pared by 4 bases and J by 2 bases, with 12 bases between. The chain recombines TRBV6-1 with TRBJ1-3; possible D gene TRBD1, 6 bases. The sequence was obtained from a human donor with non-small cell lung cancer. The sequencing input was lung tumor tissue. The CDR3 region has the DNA TGTGCCAGCAGTGGAGGGGGGGGGCCTGGAAACACCATATATTTT. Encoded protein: CASSGGGGPGNTIYF.